The entry below gives a single T cell receptor (beta chain) sequence along with its context. Its matching antigen is unknown. Other nucleotide sequences from this sample produce the same CDR3. This sample was included in a study of shared clonotypes between healthy human individuals. Study details: The plates for each donor numbered three CD4 naive, three CD4 memory, two CD8 naive and one CD8 memory. Study results and caveats: The study found lower generation probabilities in non-shared clonotypes than in those shared by all four donors.

Sequenced by immunoSEQ multiplex PCR; TCRdb stores in-frame clones only, minus some. The sample has some 2,000,000 clones; around 95% are singletons. V dropped 1 base and J dropped 5 bases, with 8 bases sitting between them. Germline V lookup: CDR1 SGHNT, CDR2 YENEEA. This CDR3 contains 14 residues. Among the donors, all were Caucasian adults who lived in Nashville, Tennessee. The receptor's source is a man younger than 35 in good health. Input material: naive CD4+ T cells sorted from blood. The sample's subset: CD45RA+ positively selected. The chain couples TRBV11-3 to TRBJ2-2; D perhaps matches TRBD1 (5 bases). The CDR3 nucleotides read TGTGCCAGCAGCTTAGGGACAAATACCGGGGAGCTGTTTTTT. This sequence encodes CASSLGTNTGELFF.